This T cell receptor beta chain was recorded in a study of shared T cell receptors in the human thymus. This CDR3 comprises 17 residues. V trimming: 6 bases; J trimming: 8 bases; junction bases outside the gene matches: 17. CDR1 and CDR2 (germline): SNHLY, FYNNEI. Data came from immunoSEQ multiplex PCR; TCRdb stores just in-frame clones and leaves some out. This sample has some 700,000 clones, with approximately 85% found just once. This sample also appeared in a second study, on human thymus T cells. From that second work: It looked as if thymic and blood repertoires used V and J genes in a biased way.

Input material: thymocytes. The gene calls are TRBV2 and TRBJ1-4; 8 bases are a match to TRBD1. The clonotype comes from a girl under three years old with a congenital heart defect. The DNA for the CDR3 is TGTGCCAGCAGCGGATCTCCTCCCGGGACAGGTCACGAAAAACTGTTTTTT. This translates into CASSGSPPGTGHEKLFF.